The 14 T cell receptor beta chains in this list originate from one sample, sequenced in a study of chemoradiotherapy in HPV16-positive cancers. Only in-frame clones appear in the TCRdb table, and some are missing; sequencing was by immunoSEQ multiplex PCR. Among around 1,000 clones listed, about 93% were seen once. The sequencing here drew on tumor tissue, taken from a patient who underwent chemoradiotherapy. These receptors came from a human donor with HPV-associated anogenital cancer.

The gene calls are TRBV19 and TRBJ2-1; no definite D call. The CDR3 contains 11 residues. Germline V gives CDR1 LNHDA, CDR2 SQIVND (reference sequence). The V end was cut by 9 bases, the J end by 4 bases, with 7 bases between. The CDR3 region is CASLEYNEQFF. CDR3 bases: TGTGCCAGCCTCGAGTACAATGAGCAGTTCTTC.

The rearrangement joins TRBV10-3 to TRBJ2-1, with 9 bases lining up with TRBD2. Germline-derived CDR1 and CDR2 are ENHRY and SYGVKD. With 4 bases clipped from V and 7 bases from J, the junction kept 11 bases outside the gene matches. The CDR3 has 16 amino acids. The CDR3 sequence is CAISGSGREGPNEQFF. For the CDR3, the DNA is TGTGCCATCAGTGGAAGTGGGCGGGAGGGCCCGAATGAGCAGTTCTTC.

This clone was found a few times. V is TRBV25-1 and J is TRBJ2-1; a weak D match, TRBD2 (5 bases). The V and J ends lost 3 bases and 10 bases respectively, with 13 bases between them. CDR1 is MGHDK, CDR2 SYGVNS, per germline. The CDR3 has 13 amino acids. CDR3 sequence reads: CASSEGFGEEQFF. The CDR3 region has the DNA TGTGCCAGCAGTGAGGGTTTCGGGGAGGAGCAGTTCTTC. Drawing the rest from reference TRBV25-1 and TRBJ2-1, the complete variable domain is EADIYQTPRYLVIGTGKKITLECSQTMGHDKMYWYQQDPGMELHLIHYSYGVNSTEKGDLSSESTVSRIRTEHFPLTLESARPSHTSQYLCASSEGFGEEQFFGPGTRLTVL.

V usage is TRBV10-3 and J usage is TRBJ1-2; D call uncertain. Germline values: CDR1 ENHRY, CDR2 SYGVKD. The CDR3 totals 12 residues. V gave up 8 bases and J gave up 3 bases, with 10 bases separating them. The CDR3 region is CAIYSGHYGYTF. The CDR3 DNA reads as TGTGCCATCTATTCAGGCCACTATGGCTACACCTTC.

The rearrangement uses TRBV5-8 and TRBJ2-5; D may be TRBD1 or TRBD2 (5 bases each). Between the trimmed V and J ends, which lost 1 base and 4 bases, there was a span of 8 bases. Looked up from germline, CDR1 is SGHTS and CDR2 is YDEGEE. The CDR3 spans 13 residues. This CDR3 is CASSLRGAETQYF. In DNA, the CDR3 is TGTGCCAGCAGCTTGCGAGGGGCAGAGACCCAGTACTTC.

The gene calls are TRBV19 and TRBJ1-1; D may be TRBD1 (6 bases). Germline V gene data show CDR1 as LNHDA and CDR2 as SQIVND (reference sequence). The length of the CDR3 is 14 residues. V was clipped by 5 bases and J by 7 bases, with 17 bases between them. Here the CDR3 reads CASSPTGGGLEAFF. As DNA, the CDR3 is TGTGCCAGTAGTCCCACGGGAGGGGGACTTGAAGCTTTCTTT.

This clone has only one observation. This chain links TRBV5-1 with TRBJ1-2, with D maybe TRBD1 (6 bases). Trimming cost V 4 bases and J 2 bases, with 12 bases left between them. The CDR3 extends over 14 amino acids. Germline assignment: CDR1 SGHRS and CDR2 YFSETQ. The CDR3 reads CASSGQTTNYGYTF. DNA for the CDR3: TGCGCCAGCAGCGGACAGACTACAAACTATGGCTACACCTTC.

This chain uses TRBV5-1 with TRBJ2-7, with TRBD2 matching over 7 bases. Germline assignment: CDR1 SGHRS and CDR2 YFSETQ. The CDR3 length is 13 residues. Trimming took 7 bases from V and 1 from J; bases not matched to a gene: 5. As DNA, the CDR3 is TGCGCCAGCTCAGCGGGGAGATCCTACGAGCAGTACTTC. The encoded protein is CASSAGRSYEQYF.

CDR3 loop: CASSPSEDYGYTF. CDR3 DNA: TGTGCCAGCTCACCTTCGGAGGACTATGGCTACACCTTC. The rearrangement joins TRBV18 to TRBJ1-2; no clear D. Germline V gene sequence: CDR1 KGHSH, CDR2 LQKENI. The CDR3 length is 13 residues. V lost 3 bases and J 3 bases, leaving 8 bases between the germline ends.

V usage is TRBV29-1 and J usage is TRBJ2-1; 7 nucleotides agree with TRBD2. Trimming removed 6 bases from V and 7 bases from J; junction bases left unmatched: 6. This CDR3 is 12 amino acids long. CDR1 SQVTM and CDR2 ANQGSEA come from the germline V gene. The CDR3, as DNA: TGCAGCGTCATACAACTAGCGAATGAGCAGTTCTTC. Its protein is CSVIQLANEQFF.

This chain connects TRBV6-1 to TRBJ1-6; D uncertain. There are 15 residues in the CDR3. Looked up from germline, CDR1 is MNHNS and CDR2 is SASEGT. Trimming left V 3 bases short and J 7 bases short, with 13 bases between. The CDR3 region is CASSEGHLYNSPLHF. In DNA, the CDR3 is TGTGCCAGCAGTGAGGGTCATCTCTACAATTCACCCCTCCACTTT.

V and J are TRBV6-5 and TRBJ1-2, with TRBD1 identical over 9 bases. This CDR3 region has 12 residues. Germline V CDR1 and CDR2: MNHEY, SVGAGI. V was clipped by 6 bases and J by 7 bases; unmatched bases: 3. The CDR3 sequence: CASRDRGVGYTF. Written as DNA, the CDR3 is TGTGCCAGCAGGGACAGGGGAGTTGGCTACACCTTC.

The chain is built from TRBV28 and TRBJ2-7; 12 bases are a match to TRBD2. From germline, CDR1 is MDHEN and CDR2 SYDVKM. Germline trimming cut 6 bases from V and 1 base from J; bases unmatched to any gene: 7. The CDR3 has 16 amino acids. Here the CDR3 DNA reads TGTGCCAGCAGCTCCCCGACTAGCGGGAGTTCCTACGAGCAGTACTTC. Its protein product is CASSSPTSGSSYEQYF.

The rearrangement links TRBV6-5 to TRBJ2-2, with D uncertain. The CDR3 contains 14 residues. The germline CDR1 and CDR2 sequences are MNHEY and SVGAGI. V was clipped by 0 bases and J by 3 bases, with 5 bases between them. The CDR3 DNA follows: TGTGCCAGCAGTTACTCTCGGGACACCGGGGAGCTGTTTTTT. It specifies CASSYSRDTGELFF.